This T cell receptor beta chain was sequenced during a study of blood T cell repertoires in COVID-19. V was trimmed by 4 bases and J by 4 bases, leaving 10 bases between them. The CDR3 is made up of 12 amino acids. Germline CDR1 and CDR2: SQVTM and ANQGSEA. Source study methods: Scientists estimated how many nucleated cells there were by amplifying reference gene primers. Using immunoSEQ multiplex PCR, the repertoire was profiled, and TCRdb retains in-frame clones only, with some absent. The DNA was the basis for D and trimming; V, J and clone size are from that table. The sample carries just under 250,000 clones, around 89% recorded once.

Source material: PBMCs or T cells enriched from blood (not recorded which). The clonotype was recovered from a woman in her thirties who had recovered from COVID-19. The chain joins TRBV29-1 to TRBJ2-5; TRBD2 is a possible D gene (5 bases). The CDR3 DNA reads as TGCAGCGTTGGAGGGAGTGGAGAGACCCAGTACTTC. As protein: CSVGGSGETQYF.